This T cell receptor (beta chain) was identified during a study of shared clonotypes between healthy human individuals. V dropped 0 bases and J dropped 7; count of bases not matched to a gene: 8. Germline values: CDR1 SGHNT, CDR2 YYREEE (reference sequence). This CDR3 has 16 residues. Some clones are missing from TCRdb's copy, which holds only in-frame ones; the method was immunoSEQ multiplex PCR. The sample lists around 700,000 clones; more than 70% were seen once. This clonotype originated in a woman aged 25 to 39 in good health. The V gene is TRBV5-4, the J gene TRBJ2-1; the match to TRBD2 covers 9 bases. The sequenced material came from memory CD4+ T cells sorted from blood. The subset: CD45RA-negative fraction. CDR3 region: CASSLAGLAGRNEQFF. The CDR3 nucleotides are TGTGCCAGCAGCTTGGCGGGCCTAGCGGGACGGAATGAGCAGTTCTTC.